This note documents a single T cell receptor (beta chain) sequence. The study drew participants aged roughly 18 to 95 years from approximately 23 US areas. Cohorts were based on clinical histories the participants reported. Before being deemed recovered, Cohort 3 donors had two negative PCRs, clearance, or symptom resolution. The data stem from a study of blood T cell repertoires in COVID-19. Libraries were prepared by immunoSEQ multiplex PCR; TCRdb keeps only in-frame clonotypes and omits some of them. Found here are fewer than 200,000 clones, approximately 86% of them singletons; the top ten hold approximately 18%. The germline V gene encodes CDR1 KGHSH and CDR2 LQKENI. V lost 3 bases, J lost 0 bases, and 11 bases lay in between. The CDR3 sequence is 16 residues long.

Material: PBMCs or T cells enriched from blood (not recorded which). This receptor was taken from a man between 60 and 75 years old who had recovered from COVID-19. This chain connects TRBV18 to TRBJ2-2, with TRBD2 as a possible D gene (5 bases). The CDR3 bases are TGTGCCAGCTCACCGTCGACTATGTCGAACACCGGGGAGCTGTTTTTT. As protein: CASSPSTMSNTGELFF.